Sequencing of this T cell receptor beta chain was carried out in a study of blood T cells in healthy people across ages. Only a few counts were recorded for this clonotype. Alongside a J-beta primer mix, a sample-barcoded 5' primer served in a second PCR lasting roughly 6 to 11 cycles. Unique molecular identifiers of 12 random nucleotides labeled each cDNA. MiXCR was run by TCRdb on the 5' RACE reads, yielding one entry per CDR3 protein. The data hold 1.5 million or so distinct CDR3 sequences, with 42% observed a single time. The CDR3 runs to 15 residues. The V gene's germline CDR1 is MNHEY and CDR2 SVGAGI. Trimming pared 0 bases from V and 0 bases from J, leaving 6 bases between.

The sample was blood. This TCR came from a woman aged 18-30 years in good health. This chain joins TRBV6-5 and TRBJ1-5, with D hard to call. In nucleotides, the CDR3 is TGTGCCAGCAGTTACTCCCGACATAGCAATCAGCCCCAGCATTTT. The encoded protein is CASSYSRHSNQPQHF.